Listed here is a single T cell receptor (beta chain). Antigen specificity is unknown. Other DNA sequences in the same sample also yield this CDR3. This entry belongs to a study of shared clonotypes between healthy human individuals. Across the study: Each donor's CD4 naive and CD4 memory cells filled three plates apiece, CD8 naive two, and CD8 memory one. Study-level findings and limits: Memory subsets had estimated richness that was generally smaller than that of naive subsets.

The germline V and J ends were trimmed by 0 bases and 2 bases, with 5 bases remaining between them. The germline V gene encodes CDR1 SGDLS and CDR2 YYNGEE. CDR3 length: 14 amino acids. Generated by immunoSEQ multiplex PCR, the TCRdb table keeps only in-frame clones and is missing some. The sample has about 1,800,000 clones, 85% to 95% seen once; the top ten hold approximately 1.2%. Naive CD8 isolation took CD45RO-negative cells positively selected for CCR7 and excluded terminally differentiated effector memory CD45RA+ cells. The donors were all Caucasian adults (living in Nashville, Tennessee). Material for sequencing was naive CD8+ T cells sorted from blood. This chain uses TRBV9 with TRBJ1-4; no clear D gene. The TCR sequence derives from a man aged 18 to 29 in good health. In nucleotides, the CDR3 is TGTGCCAGCAGCGTAGGGACGACTAATGAAAAACTGTTTTTT. This translates into CASSVGTTNEKLFF.